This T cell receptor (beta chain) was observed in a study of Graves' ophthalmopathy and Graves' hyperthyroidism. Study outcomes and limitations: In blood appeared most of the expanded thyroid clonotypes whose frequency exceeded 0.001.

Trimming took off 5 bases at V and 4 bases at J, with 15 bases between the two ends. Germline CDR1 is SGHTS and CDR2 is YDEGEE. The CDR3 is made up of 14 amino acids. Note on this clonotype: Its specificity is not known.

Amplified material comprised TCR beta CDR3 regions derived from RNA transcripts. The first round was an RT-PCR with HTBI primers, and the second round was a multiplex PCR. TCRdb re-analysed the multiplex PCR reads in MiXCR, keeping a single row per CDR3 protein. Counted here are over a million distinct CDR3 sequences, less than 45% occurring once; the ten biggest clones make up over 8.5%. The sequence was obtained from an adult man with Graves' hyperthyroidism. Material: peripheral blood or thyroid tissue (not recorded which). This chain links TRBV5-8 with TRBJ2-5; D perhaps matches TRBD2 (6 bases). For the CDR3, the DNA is TGTGCCAGCAGAGTGCAGGGAGGCCCAGAGACCCAGTACTTC. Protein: CASRVQGGPETQYF.